These 29 T cell receptor beta chains originate from one sample sequenced in a study of cytomegalovirus exposure and HLA in healthy donors. PCR involved 60 Vbeta and 13 Jbeta primers. Produced via immunoSEQ multiplex PCR; TCRdb's table is partial and in-frame only. The table lists 120,000 to 150,000 clones, approximately 81% of them singletons. Sample: PBMCs. The receptors shown here come from a boy aged 2 to 10 in good health and CMV-seronegative.

This chain uses TRBV6-1 with TRBJ2-5, with TRBD2 matching over 14 bases. The CDR3 spans 15 residues. Per the germline V gene, CDR1 is MNHNS and CDR2 is SASEGT. Trimming removed 3 bases from V and 4 bases from J; junction bases left unmatched: 1. CDR3 residues: CASSEGLAGAETQYF. CDR3 in DNA: TGTGCCAGCAGTGAGGGACTAGCGGGAGCAGAGACCCAGTACTTC.

V gene TRBV11-2 combines with J gene TRBJ1-3; 9 bases match TRBD1. Per germline, CDR1 SGHAT and CDR2 FQNNGV. The trim removed 5 bases at V and 4 bases at J, leaving 9 bases unmatched. CDR3 length equals 16 residues. The CDR3 loop is CASSPLQGARGNTIYF. The CDR3 DNA is TGTGCCAGCAGCCCCCTACAGGGGGCGCGGGGAAACACCATATATTTT.

In this sample, this clone turned up a few times. The chain is built from TRBV2 and TRBJ1-3; D uncertain. This CDR3 comprises 18 residues. Germline lookup yields CDR1 SNHLY and CDR2 FYNNEI. V lost 4 bases to trimming and J lost 2 bases, with 21 bases between them. CDR3 sequence (DNA): TGTGCCAGCAGTGTCCACAACGCCCGGGGTAGCGCTGGAAACACCATATATTTT. Translating gives CASSVHNARGSAGNTIYF.

The chain joins TRBV10-3 to TRBJ2-3; D possibly corresponds to TRBD1 (7 bases). Trimming removed 10 bases at V and 0 bases at J, with 17 bases between. CDR3 length equals 15 residues. The germline CDR1 and CDR2 sequences are ENHRY and SYGVKD. The CDR3 protein is CATGGTAISTDTQYF. CDR3 coding DNA: TGTGCCACAGGAGGGACAGCGATTAGCACAGATACGCAGTATTTT.

The chain combines TRBV7-9 with TRBJ1-5; D remains unclear. This CDR3 is 14 amino acids long. Germline V gene sequence: CDR1 SEHNR, CDR2 FQNEAQ (reference sequence). The V end was cut by 2 bases, the J end by 5 bases, with 10 bases between. This CDR3 is CASSLQGSYQPQHF. Written as DNA, the CDR3 is TGTGCCAGCAGCTTACAAGGGAGCTATCAGCCCCAGCATTTT.

The gene calls are TRBV27 and TRBJ1-6; 7 bases are a match to TRBD1. V lost 2 bases, J lost 11 bases, and 12 bases stayed unmatched. The CDR3 runs 16 residues. Germline CDR1 reads MNHEY; CDR2 reads SMNVEV (reference sequence). The CDR3 nucleotides read TGTGCCAGCAGTTTACAGGGGGTCAATAATTGGACACCCCTCCACTTT. Its translation: CASSLQGVNNWTPLHF.

This clone was seen a handful of times. The rearrangement joins TRBV5-6 to TRBJ2-5; 8 positions agree with TRBD1. After removal of 4 bases from V and 2 bases from J, the junction contained 7 bases not matched to a gene. The germline V gene encodes CDR1 SGHDT and CDR2 YYEEEE. The length of the CDR3 is 15 residues. CDR3 loop: CASSRSGTGQETQYF. CDR3 nucleotides: TGTGCCAGCAGCCGGTCCGGGACAGGTCAAGAGACCCAGTACTTC.

The V and J genes are TRBV18 and TRBJ2-7; 10 bases fit TRBD2. V gave up 6 bases and J gave up 5 bases; unmatched junction bases: 10. The germline V gene encodes CDR1 KGHSH and CDR2 LQKENI. The CDR3 consists of 15 residues. CDR3 bases: TGTGCCAGCTCGCGGTTACTAGCGGGAATTCACGAGCAGTACTTC. Amino acids: CASSRLLAGIHEQYF.

The rearrangement links TRBV7-6 to TRBJ2-2; TRBD2 matches at 9 bases. The J segment lost 4 bases and the V segment lost 5 bases, leaving 14 bases of the junction unmatched. Looked up from germline, CDR1 is SGHVS and CDR2 is FNYEAQ. The CDR3 totals 18 residues. CDR3 sequence: CASSAWGRGGQGTGELFF. DNA for the CDR3: TGTGCCAGCAGCGCGTGGGGGCGGGGGGGCCAAGGCACCGGGGAGCTGTTTTTT.

The gene calls are TRBV6-4 and TRBJ1-4, with D hard to call. CDR1 and CDR2 from the germline V gene are MRHNA and SNTAGT. The V end was cut by 3 bases, the J end by 2 bases, with 13 bases between. This CDR3 is built from 16 residues. For the CDR3, the DNA is TGTGCCAGCAGTGAAGAGGGAGGAGGCACTAATGAAAAACTGTTTTTT. It codes for CASSEEGGGTNEKLFF.

The chain is built from TRBV6-5 and TRBJ2-1; 11 nucleotides match TRBD1. Losses at the gene ends were 5 bases for V and 7 bases for J; bases not matched to a gene: 7. This CDR3 is built from 15 residues. Germline-derived CDR1 and CDR2 are MNHEY and SVGAGI. The DNA for the CDR3 is TGTGCCAGCAGTCTTGGACAGGGGGCGTGGAATGAGCAGTTCTTC. This sequence encodes CASSLGQGAWNEQFF.

This clone occurred once. This sample includes further DNA sequences coding for the same CDR3. The chain recombines TRBV7-9 with TRBJ1-1; D gene ambiguous. The germline V gene has CDR1 SEHNR and CDR2 FQNEAQ (reference sequence). This CDR3 comprises 14 residues. The ends were cut back, 6 bases at V and 2 bases at J, with 13 bases in the middle. The CDR3 is CASRPLRENTEAFF. The CDR3 DNA follows: TGTGCCAGCAGACCCTTACGGGAAAACACTGAAGCTTTCTTT.

The chain links TRBV11-2 to TRBJ1-1; D may be TRBD1 (5 bases). The CDR3 is 13 amino acids. The V end was cut by 4 bases, the J end by 1 base, with 7 bases between. Germline CDR1 reads SGHAT; CDR2 reads FQNNGV. The DNA of the CDR3 is TGTGCCAGCAGCTCTCAGGGGAACACTGAAGCTTTCTTT. This codes for CASSSQGNTEAFF.

The V call is TRBV23-1, the J call TRBJ2-5; 7 bases agree with TRBD2. TRBV23-1 qualifies as an ORF whose function is uncertain. CDR3 length equals 17 residues. The ends lost 6 bases at V and 0 bases at J; junction bases unmatched: 13. CDR3 residues: CASSPRVRGSYQETQYF. The CDR3 DNA sequence: TGCGCCAGCAGCCCTAGGGTTCGCGGGAGCTACCAAGAGACCCAGTACTTC.

The chain links TRBV5-1 to TRBJ1-3; D gene ambiguous. The CDR3 loop spans 13 amino acids. From germline, CDR1 is SGHRS and CDR2 YFSETQ. V lost 0 bases and J lost 6, with 7 bases in between. The CDR3 region is CASSLGETNTIYF. CDR3 DNA: TGCGCCAGCAGCTTGGGGGAGACAAACACCATATATTTT.

The chain carries TRBV2 and TRBJ1-3; TRBD1 is a possible D gene (5 bases). Germline-derived CDR1 and CDR2 are SNHLY and FYNNEI. V shed 2 bases and J shed 14 bases, with 19 bases lying between them. The CDR3 has 14 residues. The CDR3 DNA reads TGTGCCAGCAGTGAAACGTATATGGGGGGACGGGTATATTTT. It encodes CASSETYMGGRVYF.

The CDR3 DNA follows: TGTGCCAGCAGTGACACAGGGACCGGGGAGCTGTTTTTT. This sequence encodes CASSDTGTGELFF. V gene TRBV6-5 combines with J gene TRBJ2-2; the D gene is possibly TRBD1 (6 bases). V was shortened by 5 bases and J by 5 bases, with 9 bases between the two germline ends. CDR3 length: 13 amino acids. Germline assignment: CDR1 MNHEY and CDR2 SVGAGI.

The chain joins TRBV28 to TRBJ2-1, with a tentative D call TRBD2 (5 bases). CDR3 size: 19 residues. In germline, CDR1 is MDHEN, CDR2 SYDVKM. Trimming left V 4 bases short and J 0 bases short, with 22 bases between. CDR3 residues: CASSSQRGRTRSSYNEQFF. In DNA form, the CDR3 reads TGTGCCAGCAGTTCCCAACGAGGTCGGACTCGGAGCTCCTACAATGAGCAGTTCTTC. The full variable domain, rest sourced from reference TRBV28 and TRBJ2-1, is DVKVTQSSRYLVKRTGEKVFLECVQDMDHENMFWYRQDPGLGLRLIYFSYDVKMKEKGDIPEGYSVSREKKERFSLILESASTNQTSMYLCASSSQRGRTRSSYNEQFFGPGTRLTVL.

CDR3: CASSERSGSASYNEQFF. CDR3 DNA: TGTGCCAGCAGCGAACGTAGCGGGAGTGCCTCCTACAATGAGCAGTTCTTC. The chain uses TRBV9 and TRBJ2-1; 9 bases match TRBD2. V shed 3 bases and J 0 bases; nucleotides not matched to a gene: 7. Germline V gene sequence: CDR1 SGDLS, CDR2 YYNGEE. CDR3 size: 17 residues.

The chain carries TRBV27 and TRBJ1-2, with 8 bases matching TRBD1. The CDR3 is 16 amino acids. The V gene end was trimmed by 0 bases and the J gene end by 8 bases; junction bases not matched to a gene: 11. CDR1 and CDR2 (germline): MNHEY, SMNVEV (reference sequence). CDR3 in amino acids: CASSLSGQGLVGGYTF. DNA of the CDR3: TGTGCCAGCAGTTTATCTGGACAGGGTTTGGTTGGGGGCTACACCTTC.

V gene TRBV9 combines with J gene TRBJ1-1; the match to TRBD1 covers 7 bases. Germline loops: CDR1 SGDLS, CDR2 YYNGEE. The CDR3 sequence is 15 residues long. The J segment lost 2 bases and the V segment lost 5 bases, leaving 9 bases of the junction unmatched. The CDR3 is CASSKRGTDNTEAFF. The CDR3 coding sequence is TGTGCCAGCAGTAAGAGGGGGACAGATAACACTGAAGCTTTCTTT.

The J gene is TRBJ2-1, the V gene TRBV9; 15 bases match TRBD2. With 2 bases clipped from V and 6 bases from J, the junction kept 6 bases outside the gene matches. Germline loops: CDR1 SGDLS, CDR2 YYNGEE. The CDR3 spans 17 residues. The CDR3 DNA sequence: TGTGCCAGCAGCGTCGGACTAGCGGGAGGGCCTGGCAATGAGCAGTTCTTC. The encoded protein is CASSVGLAGGPGNEQFF.

J is TRBJ2-1 and V is TRBV25-1; TRBD2 matches 8 bases. The CDR3 consists of 14 residues. CDR1 MGHDK and CDR2 SYGVNS come from the germline V gene. V lost 10 bases to trimming and J lost 3 bases; unmatched junction nucleotides: 8. CDR3 sequence (DNA): TGTGCCACCTCACTAGCGGCTTTCTACAATGAGCAGTTCTTC. Protein product: CATSLAAFYNEQFF.

J is TRBJ1-4 and V is TRBV19; TRBD1 aligns across 8 bases. V lost 11 bases to trimming and J lost 4 bases; unmatched junction nucleotides: 15. This CDR3 contains 16 residues. Per the germline V gene, CDR1 is LNHDA and CDR2 is SQIVND (reference sequence). The CDR3 is CASRQGSFGYNEKLFF. Here the CDR3 DNA reads TGTGCCTCTAGACAGGGGAGTTTTGGTTATAATGAAAAACTGTTTTTT. The whole variable domain, filled in from reference TRBV19 and TRBJ1-4, reads DGGITQSPKYLFRKEGQNVTLSCEQNLNHDAMYWYRQDPGQGLRLIYYSQIVNDFQKGDIAEGYSVSREKKESFPLTVTSAQKNPTAFYLCASRQGSFGYNEKLFFGSGTQLSVL.

This chain links TRBV9 with TRBJ2-2; no clear D gene. V was clipped by 3 bases and J by 1 base, with 7 bases between them. Per the germline V gene, CDR1 is SGDLS and CDR2 is YYNGEE. CDR3 length: 14 residues. The CDR3 here is CASSGPGNTGELFF. As DNA, the CDR3 is TGTGCCAGCAGCGGCCCGGGGAACACCGGGGAGCTGTTTTTT. The whole variable domain, remainder taken from reference TRBV9 and TRBJ2-2, is DSGVTQTPKHLITATGQRVTLRCSPRSGDLSVYWYQQSLDQGLQFLIQYYNGEERAKGNILERFSAQQFPDLHSELNLSSLELGDSALYFCASSGPGNTGELFFGEGSRLTVL.

The chain recombines TRBV7-2 with TRBJ2-6, with 10 bases aligning to TRBD1. The CDR3 spans 18 residues. From germline, CDR1 is SGHTA and CDR2 FQGNSA. Losses at the gene ends were 3 bases for V and 0 bases for J; bases not matched to a gene: 5. DNA of the CDR3: TGTGCCAGCAGCTTGCGGGACAGGGGCATCTCTGGGGCCAACGTCCTGACTTTC. Its translation: CASSLRDRGISGANVLTF.

The CDR3 bases are TGTGCCAGCAGCTTTTACGCAAGTCAGGGGGCTGATGGCTACACCTTC. It encodes CASSFYASQGADGYTF. This chain links TRBV11-2 with TRBJ1-2; 8 bases align to TRBD1. V lost 3 bases and J lost 6; bases outside the gene matches: 12. This CDR3 comprises 16 residues. Germline V gives CDR1 SGHAT, CDR2 FQNNGV.

V gene TRBV10-2 combines with J gene TRBJ2-7; D is possibly TRBD1 (7 bases). Trimming took 4 bases from V and 7 from J, leaving 17 bases between them. The CDR3 has 14 residues. CDR1 is WSHSY and CDR2 is SAAADI in the germline V gene. The CDR3 DNA follows: TGCGCCAGCAGTGCTCGGCAGGGGGGTGCTGAGCAGTACTTC. It codes for CASSARQGGAEQYF.

This clone was detected only a few times. The rearrangement uses TRBV6-5 and TRBJ2-7; 7 nucleotides match TRBD1. In germline, CDR1 is MNHEY, CDR2 SVGAGI. V lost 2 bases, J lost 3 bases, and 10 bases stayed unmatched. The CDR3 has 16 amino acids. Here the CDR3 DNA reads TGTGCCAGCAGTTACGCGCCACCGGACAGGAACTACGAGCAGTACTTC. It codes for CASSYAPPDRNYEQYF.